These 2 T cell receptor beta chains came from one sample sequenced in a study of blood T cell repertoires in COVID-19 (dated by TCRdb to the early 2020s). Library preparation employed the immunoSEQ multiplex PCR assay. TCRdb re-hosts the immuneACCESS table, in-frame sequences only. Its copies lack some clones; in the studies checked, an unresolved V gene accounts for under half of them, and the cause for the rest is not known. Counted in this sample were roughly 73,000 clones; roughly 84% of them appeared once. The ten largest make up over 25% of the sample. Sample: peripheral blood. The source is an elderly woman with active or convalescent COVID-19.

This sequence joins TRBV7-2 and TRBJ1-2; D unresolved. The CDR3 consists of 13 residues. The germline V gene encodes CDR1 SGHTA and CDR2 FQGNSA. V lost 1 base to trimming and J lost 1 base, with 4 bases between them. CDR3 loop: CASSLERNYGYTF. CDR3 sequence (DNA): TGTGCCAGCAGCTTAGAGCGTAACTATGGCTACACCTTC.

V gene TRBV5-1 combines with J gene TRBJ2-1; 8 nucleotides match TRBD2. Germline-derived CDR1 and CDR2 are SGHRS and YFSETQ. Germline trimming cut 4 bases from V and 6 bases from J; bases unmatched to any gene: 18. The CDR3 has 18 amino acids. DNA for the CDR3: TGCGCCAGCAGCCTCCGGTGGAATATTGGACTAGCCCCCAATGAGCAGTTCTTC. Translating it yields CASSLRWNIGLAPNEQFF.